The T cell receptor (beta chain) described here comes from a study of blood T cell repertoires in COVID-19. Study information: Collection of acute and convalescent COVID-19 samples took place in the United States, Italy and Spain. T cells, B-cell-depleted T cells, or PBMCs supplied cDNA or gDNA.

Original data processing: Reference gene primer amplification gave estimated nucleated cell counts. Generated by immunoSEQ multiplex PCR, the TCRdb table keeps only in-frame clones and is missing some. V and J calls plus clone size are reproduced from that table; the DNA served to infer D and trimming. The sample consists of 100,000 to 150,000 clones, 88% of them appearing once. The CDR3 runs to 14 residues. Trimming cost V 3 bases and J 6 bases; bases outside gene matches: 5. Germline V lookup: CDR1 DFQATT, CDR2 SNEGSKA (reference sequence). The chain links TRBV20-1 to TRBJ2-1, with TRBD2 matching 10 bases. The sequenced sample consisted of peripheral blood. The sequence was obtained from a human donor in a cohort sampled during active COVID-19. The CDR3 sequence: CSASGGTSVNEQFF. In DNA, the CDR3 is TGCAGTGCTAGTGGGGGGACTAGCGTCAATGAGCAGTTCTTC.